The 3 T cell receptor beta chains reported below all come from one sample, sequenced in a study of CD8 T cells in ankylosing spondylitis. TCRdb ran MiXCR on the 5' RACE reads and lists one entry per CDR3 protein. Among some 240,000 distinct CDR3 sequences listed, 8% to 9.5% were seen once. The sequenced material came from blood, either unsorted or a sorted T cell fraction (not recorded which). The receptors come from a male donor with ankylosing spondylitis or in good health (not recorded which).

This clonotype was seen repeatedly, ten times or more. The genes are TRBV12-3 or TRBV12-4 and TRBJ2-1; tentatively, D is TRBD1 (6 bases). V was trimmed by 2 bases and J by 3 bases, leaving 11 bases between them. The CDR3 has 15 amino acids. CDR3 sequence reads: CASSLTGLGYNEQFF. In DNA form, the CDR3 reads TGTGCCAGCAGTTTAACAGGGTTAGGCTACAATGAGCAGTTCTTC.

This clonotype has a count of ten or more. The CDR3 is CASSSYQTVQETQYF. CDR3 DNA: TGTGCCAGCAGTTCTTACCAGACGGTTCAAGAGACCCAGTACTTC. This rearrangement joins TRBV12-3 or TRBV12-4 to TRBJ2-5; D call uncertain. V lost 4 bases to trimming and J lost 2 bases, with 14 bases between them. CDR3 length equals 15 residues.

This clonotype was recorded a few times. V usage is TRBV10-3 and J usage is TRBJ1-3; 10 bases map to TRBD1. Germline loops: CDR1 ENHRY, CDR2 SYGVKD. The V segment lost 2 bases and the J segment 5 bases; nucleotides outside the gene matches: 3. This CDR3 region has 15 residues. CDR3 protein: CAISERQGARNTIYF. CDR3 DNA: TGTGCCATCAGTGAGCGACAGGGGGCCCGAAACACCATATATTTT.